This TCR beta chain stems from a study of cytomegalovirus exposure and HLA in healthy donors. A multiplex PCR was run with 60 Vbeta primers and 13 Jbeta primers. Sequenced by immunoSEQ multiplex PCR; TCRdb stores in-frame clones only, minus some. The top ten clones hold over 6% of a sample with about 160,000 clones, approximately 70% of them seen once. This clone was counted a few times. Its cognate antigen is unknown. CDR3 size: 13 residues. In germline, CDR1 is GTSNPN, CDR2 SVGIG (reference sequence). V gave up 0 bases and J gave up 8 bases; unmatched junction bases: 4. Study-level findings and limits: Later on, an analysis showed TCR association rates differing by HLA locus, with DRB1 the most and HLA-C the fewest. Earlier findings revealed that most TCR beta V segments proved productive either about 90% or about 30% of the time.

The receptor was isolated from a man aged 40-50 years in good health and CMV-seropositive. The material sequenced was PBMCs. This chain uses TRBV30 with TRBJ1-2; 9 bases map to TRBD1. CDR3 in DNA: TGTGCCTGGAGTGTACAGGGGGCAGGCGGCTACACCTTC. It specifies CAWSVQGAGGYTF.